This T cell receptor (beta chain) was recorded in a study of blood T cell repertoires in COVID-19. Study-wide context: The samples span acute and convalescent COVID-19 from the United States, Italy and Spain. Nucleic acid was either cDNA or gDNA, and it came from T cells, B-cell-depleted T cells, or PBMCs.

As handled by the study authors: Estimation of nucleated cell counts was performed using reference gene primer amplification. Here immunoSEQ multiplex PCR was the method, and the copy in TCRdb shows in-frame clones only, minus some. For V, J and clone size, that table is used; D and trimming come from the DNA. This table has roughly 180,000 clones, roughly 80% appearing once. Two negative PCRs, clearance, or symptom resolution were required of recovered Cohort 3 donors. Sequenced input: PBMCs or T cells enriched from blood (not recorded which). The origin of this receptor is a middle-aged man who had recovered from COVID-19.

The CDR3 spells CASSPIPRTGGWTGELFF. CDR3 DNA sequence: TGTGCCAGCTCACCGATCCCCCGGACAGGGGGCTGGACCGGGGAGCTGTTTTTT. The gene calls are TRBV18 and TRBJ2-2; 11 positions agree with TRBD1. The V gene end was trimmed by 3 bases and the J gene end by 5 bases; junction bases not matched to a gene: 11. The CDR3 contains 18 residues. Germline-derived CDR1 and CDR2 are KGHSH and LQKENI.